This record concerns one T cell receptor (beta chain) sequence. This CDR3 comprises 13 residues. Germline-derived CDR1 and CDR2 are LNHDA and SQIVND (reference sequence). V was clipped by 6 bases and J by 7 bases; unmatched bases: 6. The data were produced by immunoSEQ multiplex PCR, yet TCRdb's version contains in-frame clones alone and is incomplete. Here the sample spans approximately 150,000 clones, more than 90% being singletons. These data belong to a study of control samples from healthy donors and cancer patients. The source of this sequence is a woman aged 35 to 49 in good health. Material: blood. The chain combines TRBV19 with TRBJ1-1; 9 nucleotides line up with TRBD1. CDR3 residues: CASRDRGTLEAFF. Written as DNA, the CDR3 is TGTGCCAGTAGGGACAGGGGAACTCTTGAAGCTTTCTTT. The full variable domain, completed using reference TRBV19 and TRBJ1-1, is DGGITQSPKYLFRKEGQNVTLSCEQNLNHDAMYWYRQDPGQGLRLIYYSQIVNDFQKGDIAEGYSVSREKKESFPLTVTSAQKNPTAFYLCASRDRGTLEAFFGQGTRLTVV.